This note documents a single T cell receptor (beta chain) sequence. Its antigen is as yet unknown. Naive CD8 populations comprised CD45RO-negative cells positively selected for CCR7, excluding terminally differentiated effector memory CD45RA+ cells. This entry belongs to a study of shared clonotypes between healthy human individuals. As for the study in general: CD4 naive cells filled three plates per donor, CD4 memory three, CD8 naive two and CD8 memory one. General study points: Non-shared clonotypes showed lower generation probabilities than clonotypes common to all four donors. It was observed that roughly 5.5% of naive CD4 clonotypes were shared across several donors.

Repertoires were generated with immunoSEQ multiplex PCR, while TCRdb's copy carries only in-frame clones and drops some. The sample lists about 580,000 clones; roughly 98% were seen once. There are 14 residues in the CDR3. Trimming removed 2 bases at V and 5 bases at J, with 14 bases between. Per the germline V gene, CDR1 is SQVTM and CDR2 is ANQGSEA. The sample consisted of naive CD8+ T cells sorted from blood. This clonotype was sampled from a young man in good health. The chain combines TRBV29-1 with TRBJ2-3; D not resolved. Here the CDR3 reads CSVEWVTNGDTQYF. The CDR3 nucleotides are TGCAGCGTTGAATGGGTGACCAACGGAGATACGCAGTATTTT.